The sequence of this T cell receptor beta chain was determined in a study of early stage breast cancer tumors. The data were produced by immunoSEQ multiplex PCR, yet TCRdb's version contains in-frame clones alone and is incomplete. The sample shows a few thousand clones, 60% to 70% of them seen only once. As regards this clone: The antigen is unknown.

Regarding the study as a whole: Tumors had roughly 2.3-fold higher T cell density and higher clonality than adjacent normal breast tissue.

The receptor's source is a person in their sixties or seventies with breast cancer. The sample comprised breast tumor tissue.

CDR3 in amino acids: CASSPRDGSYEQYF. CDR3 bases: TGTGCCAGCAGCCCCCGGGACGGCTCCTACGAGCAGTACTTC. The gene calls are TRBV11-3 and TRBJ2-7; either TRBD1 or TRBD2 may supply D (5 bases each). With 5 bases removed from V and 0 bases from J, the gap between germline ends came to 11 bases. The CDR3 loop spans 14 amino acids. The germline CDR1 and CDR2 sequences are SGHNT and YENEEA.